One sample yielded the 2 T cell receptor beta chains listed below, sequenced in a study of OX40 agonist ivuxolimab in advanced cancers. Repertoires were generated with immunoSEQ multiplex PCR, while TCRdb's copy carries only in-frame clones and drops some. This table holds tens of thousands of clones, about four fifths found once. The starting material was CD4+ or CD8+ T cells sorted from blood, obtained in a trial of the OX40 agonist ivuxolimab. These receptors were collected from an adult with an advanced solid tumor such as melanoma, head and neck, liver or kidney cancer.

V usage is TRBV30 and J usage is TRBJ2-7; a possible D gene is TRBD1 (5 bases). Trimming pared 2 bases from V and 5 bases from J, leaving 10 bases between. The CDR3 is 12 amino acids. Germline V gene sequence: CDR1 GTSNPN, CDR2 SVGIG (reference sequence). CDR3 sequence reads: CAWSPKGHEQYF. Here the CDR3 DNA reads TGTGCCTGGAGTCCAAAGGGGCACGAGCAGTACTTC.

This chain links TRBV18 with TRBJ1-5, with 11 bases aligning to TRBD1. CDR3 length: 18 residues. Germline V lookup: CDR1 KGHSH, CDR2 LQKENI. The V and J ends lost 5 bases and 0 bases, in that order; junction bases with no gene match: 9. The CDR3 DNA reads TGTGCCAGCTCAGCAGGACAGGGGGCGTTTTATAGCAATCAGCCCCAGCATTTT. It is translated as CASSAGQGAFYSNQPQHF.